Presented here are 13 T cell receptor beta chains from one specimen sequenced in a study of breast tumors, draining lymph nodes, adjacent tissues (dated by TCRdb to about 2016). Preparation of the library involved multiplex PCR. Sequencing was carried out with an Illumina HiSeq 2000. TCRdb applied fastp at Q25 and MiXCR to the public reads, then kept only in-frame beta chains. Identical CDR3 protein sequences are pooled into one entry, listed with their most common genes and DNA. The sample profile shows tens of thousands of distinct CDR3 sequences; about 27% of them were found once. Roughly 8.1% of the sample belongs to the ten largest clones. The lymph node samples were taken from the axillary draining lymph nodes of breast cancer patients. The specimen was axillary lymph node tissue. All receptors derive from a female donor with breast cancer. Some clones in this sample may be carry-over from other donors' samples.

This clonotype was detected ten times or more. The V and J genes are TRBV9 and TRBJ1-2; D remains unclear. The CDR3 has 13 amino acids. Germline CDR1 is SGDLS and CDR2 is YYNGEE. Trimming removed 1 base at V and 5 bases at J, with 9 bases between. CDR3 nucleotides: TGTGCCAGCAGCGTATTGGACGGTTATGGCTACACCTTC. The encoded protein is CASSVLDGYGYTF.

This clonotype was picked up many times. The V gene is TRBV12-3 or TRBV12-4, the J gene TRBJ2-1; D not certain. The CDR3 loop spans 13 amino acids. Deletions cut 3 bases from V and 9 bases from J, with 12 bases between. This CDR3 is CASSFRAASEQFF. In DNA form, the CDR3 reads TGTGCCAGCAGTTTCCGAGCAGCGAGTGAGCAGTTCTTC.

In this sample, this clonotype turned up many times. V and J are TRBV19 and TRBJ2-5; 8 positions match TRBD1. This CDR3 is built from 14 residues. V lost 6 bases and J lost 5; bases outside the gene matches: 8. Germline values: CDR1 LNHDA, CDR2 SQIVND (reference sequence). The CDR3, as DNA: TGTGCCAGTAGCCAGGCAGGGGGCTTTGAGACCCAGTACTTC. Translating gives CASSQAGGFETQYF.

This clonotype has ten or more counts. The rearrangement joins TRBV20-1 to TRBJ2-1; 7 bases are shared with TRBD2. Germline loops: CDR1 DFQATT, CDR2 SNEGSKA (reference sequence). The length of the CDR3 is 14 residues. The V segment lost 6 bases and the J segment 3 bases; nucleotides outside the gene matches: 8. CDR3 region: CSAPLWEGYNEQFF. For the CDR3, the DNA is TGCAGTGCCCCCCTTTGGGAGGGCTACAATGAGCAGTTCTTC.

Comment on this clonotype: A much larger clone lies a single base off, so this may be a read error. The gene calls are TRBV7-2 and TRBJ2-4, with a weak D call TRBD1 (6 bases). The CDR3 sequence is 17 residues long. The germline CDR1 and CDR2 sequences are SGHTA and FQGNSA. CDR3 protein: CANSNLTYRVTRGIQYF. The CDR3 DNA is TGTGCCAACAGCAACCTTACTTACAGGGTAACCAGAGGAATTCAGTACTTC.

This clonotype was counted at least ten times. The chain has TRBV7-3 and TRBJ2-3; D call uncertain. V was pared by 1 base and J by 3 bases, with 5 bases between. The V gene's germline CDR1 is SGHTA and CDR2 FQGTGA. There are 13 residues in the CDR3. CDR3 DNA sequence: TGTGCCAGCAGCTTAATATCGACAGATACGCAGTATTTT. It is translated as CASSLISTDTQYF.

This clonotype occurred many times. The gene calls are TRBV29-1 and TRBJ2-7; a weak D match, TRBD1 (6 bases). The V and J ends lost 5 bases and 2 bases respectively, with 13 bases between them. There are 13 residues in the CDR3. Per the germline V gene, CDR1 is SQVTM and CDR2 is ANQGSEA. Written as DNA, the CDR3 is TGCAGCGTTCGCACAGGGACGACCTACGAGCAGTACTTC. It is translated as CSVRTGTTYEQYF.

The chain uses TRBV6-1 and TRBJ2-7; tentatively, D is TRBD1 or TRBD2 (5 bases each). Germline V gene lookup returns CDR1 MNHNS and CDR2 SASEGT. The CDR3 is 12 amino acids. Trimming pared 8 bases from V and 0 bases from J, leaving 8 bases between. In DNA form, the CDR3 reads TGTGCCAGCGAGGGGCACTCCTACGAGCAGTACTTC. Translating it yields CASEGHSYEQYF.

Of note for this clonotype: A junction end diverges from the germline sequence, so it may reflect a read error. J is TRBJ2-6 and V is TRBV3-1; D gene uncertain. From germline, CDR1 is LGHDT and CDR2 YNNKEL (reference sequence). CDR3 length equals 13 residues. The CDR3 loop reads CASSQSGANVLTF. The CDR3 DNA reads TGCGCCAGCAGCCAGTCTGGGGCCAACGTCCTGACTTTC.

This clonotype was detected many times. The chain combines TRBV20-1 with TRBJ2-1; 8 nucleotides align to TRBD2. CDR1 and CDR2 from the germline V gene are DFQATT and SNEGSKA (reference sequence). The junction had 9 bases not matched to a gene; V was cut back by 5 bases and J by 6 bases. The CDR3 has 14 residues. CDR3 DNA: TGCAGTGCTCCTCTCTGGCTAGCGGGCAATGAGCAGTTCTTC. Translated, it gives CSAPLWLAGNEQFF.

Turning to this clonotype: Its ends do not fully match the called genes, so a read error is possible. The chain employs TRBV5-1 and TRBJ1-6, with D possibly matching TRBD1 (6 bases). Germline V gene lookup returns CDR1 SGHRS and CDR2 YFSETQ. This CDR3 comprises 14 residues. CDR3 in DNA: TGCGCCAGCGGCTTGATCAGGGGAGATTCCCCCCCCCACTTT. It encodes CASGLIRGDSPPHF.

As concerns this clonotype: This may stem from a read error, because a much larger clone lies one nucleotide away. This chain uses TRBV7-2 with TRBJ2-2; 7 positions match TRBD2. Per germline, CDR1 SGHTA and CDR2 FQGNSA. The CDR3 has 13 residues. In DNA, the CDR3 is TGTCCCAGCCGGGAGGCGAACACCGGGGAGCTGTTTTTT. Amino acids: CPSREANTGELFF. The full variable domain, completed using reference TRBV7-2 and TRBJ2-2, is GAGVSQSPSNKVTEKGKDVELRCDPISGHTALYWYRQSLGQGLEFLIYFQGNSAPDKSGLPSDRFSAERTGGSVSTLTIQRTQQEDSAVYLCPSREANTGELFFGEGSRLTVL.

In its sample, this clonotype was seen many times. The rearrangement uses TRBV20-1 and TRBJ1-1, with 8 nucleotides matching TRBD1. Germline-derived CDR1 and CDR2 are DFQATT and SNEGSKA (reference sequence). This CDR3 comprises 17 residues. Trimming cost V 6 bases and J 0 bases; bases outside gene matches: 15. CDR3 residues: CSAQNPGGLRLNTEAFF. The CDR3 bases are TGCAGTGCCCAAAACCCAGGGGGCCTACGGTTGAACACTGAAGCTTTCTTT.